The TCR beta chain described here comes from a study of CD8+ T cells in alopecia areata. The length of the CDR3 is 15 residues. Germline CDR1 reads LNHDA; CDR2 reads SQIVND (reference sequence). Deletions cut 8 bases from V and 0 bases from J, with 15 bases between. Extracted from the samples, RNA was reverse transcribed into cDNA to serve as the sequencing template. Sequencing used immunoSEQ multiplex PCR; TCRdb keeps in-frame clones, though not all of them. The table lists approximately 180,000 clones, less than 75% of them singletons. This clone has a single count. The starting material was CD8+ T cells sorted from blood, obtained at week 0. The V and J genes are TRBV19 and TRBJ2-3; the D is unclear. The clonotype originates from a human donor with alopecia areata. The DNA of the CDR3 is TGTGCCAGTGCCCGTCCGACATTGAGCACAGATACGCAGTATTTT. Protein: CASARPTLSTDTQYF. The whole variable domain, filled in from reference TRBV19 and TRBJ2-3, reads DGGITQSPKYLFRKEGQNVTLSCEQNLNHDAMYWYRQDPGQGLRLIYYSQIVNDFQKGDIAEGYSVSREKKESFPLTVTSAQKNPTAFYLCASARPTLSTDTQYFGPGTRLTVL.